Shown below are 13 T cell receptor beta chains from a single sample sequenced in a study of Graves' ophthalmopathy and Graves' hyperthyroidism. The study amplified TCR beta CDR3 regions using RNA transcripts. RT-PCR in the first round used HTBI primers; a second-round multiplex PCR followed. From the multiplex PCR reads, TCRdb called clonotypes with MiXCR, one entry per CDR3 protein. In the table there are roughly 170,000 distinct CDR3 sequences, under 45% of which are singletons. The specimen sequenced was peripheral blood. Receptor source: a man aged 25 to 40 with Graves' ophthalmopathy.

J is TRBJ2-5 and V is TRBV11-2; possible D gene TRBD1, 6 bases. Trimming cost V 1 base and J 5 bases, with 14 bases left between them. CDR3 length equals 15 residues. Germline CDR1 is SGHAT and CDR2 is FQNNGV. The CDR3 DNA follows: TGTGCCAGCAGCTTAGCGGCAGGGGTGTTTGAGACCCAGTACTTC. Protein sequence: CASSLAAGVFETQYF.

This clonotype was seen only a few times. This chain joins TRBV28 and TRBJ1-2, with TRBD1 identical over 9 bases. Germline V gene sequence: CDR1 MDHEN, CDR2 SYDVKM. Trimming took 6 bases from V and 4 from J; bases not matched to a gene: 9. The CDR3 loop spans 15 amino acids. This chain's CDR3 is CASRETGGSGYGYTF. The CDR3 bases are TGTGCCAGCAGGGAGACAGGGGGTAGTGGCTATGGCTACACCTTC.

This chain links TRBV27 with TRBJ1-1; D remains ambiguous. CDR3 length equals 12 residues. With 10 bases removed from V and 1 base from J, the gap between germline ends came to 10 bases. Per the germline V gene, CDR1 is MNHEY and CDR2 is SMNVEV (reference sequence). CDR3 in DNA: TGTGCCACCCGGACGGCGAACACTGAAGCTTTCTTT. Its translation is CATRTANTEAFF.

In this sample, this clonotype turned up many times. The chain carries TRBV6-2 or TRBV6-3 and TRBJ1-1; no clear D gene. V was shortened by 10 bases and J by 1 base, with 13 bases between the two germline ends. The CDR3 is 13 amino acids. From germline, CDR1 is MNHEY and CDR2 SVGEGT. In DNA, the CDR3 is TGTGCCAACGCCCGAGGGCCGAACACTGAAGCTTTCTTT. Its translation is CANARGPNTEAFF.

There are many counts of this clonotype. V usage is TRBV6-2 or TRBV6-3 and J usage is TRBJ2-2; D could derive from TRBD1 or TRBD2 (6 bases each). Germline lookup yields CDR1 MNHEY and CDR2 SVGEGT. Trimming left V 7 bases short and J 4 bases short, with 13 bases between. The CDR3 runs 14 residues. CDR3 in DNA: TGTGCCAGCATAAGGGGGGCGGGCACCGGGGAGCTGTTTTTT. Translation gives CASIRGAGTGELFF.

This clonotype was seen repeatedly, ten times or more. J is TRBJ1-1 and V is TRBV7-3; perhaps TRBD1 as D (6 bases). Trimming shortened V by 5 bases and J by 4 bases, and 14 bases separated the two germline ends. The CDR3 length is 14 residues. Germline V CDR1 and CDR2: SGHTA, FQGTGA. CDR3: CASSARGSVTEAFF. The CDR3 DNA reads as TGTGCCAGCAGCGCCAGGGGCAGCGTCACTGAAGCTTTCTTT. Variable domain in full (rest from reference TRBV7-3 and TRBJ1-1): GAGVSQTPSNKVTEKGKYVELRCDPISGHTALYWYRQSLGQGPEFLIYFQGTGAADDSGLPNDRFFAVRPEGSVSTLKIQRTERGDSAVYLCASSARGSVTEAFFGQGTRLTVV.

In this sample, this clonotype turned up once. The chain joins TRBV6-4 to TRBJ2-7, with TRBD2 matching 11 bases. This CDR3 has 15 amino acids. The germline CDR1 and CDR2 sequences are MRHNA and SNTAGT. The junction had 10 bases not matched to a gene; V was cut back by 4 bases and J by 8 bases. The CDR3 DNA reads TGTGCCAGCAGTGCCACTAGCGGGAGCGGGGGCCAGCAGTACTTC. Encoded protein: CASSATSGSGGQQYF.

This clonotype was counted many times. The V gene is TRBV6-5, the J gene TRBJ1-2, with a weak D call TRBD1 (5 bases). The germline V and J ends were trimmed by 0 bases and 6 bases, with 14 bases remaining between them. Germline V lookup: CDR1 MNHEY, CDR2 SVGAGI. CDR3 length: 15 amino acids. CDR3 in amino acids: CASSYSPGGRNGYTF. CDR3 nucleotide sequence: TGTGCCAGCAGTTACTCGCCGGGGGGGAGGAATGGCTACACCTTC.

The V and J genes are TRBV29-1 and TRBJ1-1; no firm D call. CDR1 is SQVTM and CDR2 is ANQGSEA in the germline V gene. This CDR3 region has 14 residues. V was shortened by 6 bases and J by 1 base, with 15 bases between the two germline ends. CDR3 protein: CSVARPVPNTEAFF. The CDR3 region has the DNA TGCAGCGTGGCGCGGCCGGTCCCGAACACTGAAGCTTTCTTT.

The sample holds many counts of this clonotype. V usage is TRBV6-2 or TRBV6-3 and J usage is TRBJ1-1; the D gene is possibly TRBD1 (5 bases). The CDR3 extends over 12 amino acids. Germline V CDR1 and CDR2: MNHEY, SVGEGT. Deletions cut 6 bases from V and 11 bases from J, with 16 bases between. The CDR3 bases are TGTGCCAGCAGACCCGACAGCCCCCGGGCTTTCTTT. Translation gives CASRPDSPRAFF.

Many counts were recorded for this clonotype. This rearrangement joins TRBV29-1 to TRBJ1-2, with D possibly TRBD1 on 5 matching bases. V lost 6 bases and J 2 bases, leaving 10 bases between the germline ends. The CDR3 sequence is 12 residues long. The germline gives CDR1 SQVTM, CDR2 ANQGSEA. This CDR3 reads CSVGHLNYGYTF. The CDR3 DNA is TGCAGCGTCGGACACCTGAACTATGGCTACACCTTC.

In its sample, this clonotype was seen many times. This chain connects TRBV28 to TRBJ2-4, with D possibly matching TRBD1 (6 bases). Trimming took off 7 bases at V and 3 bases at J, with 16 bases between the two ends. Germline-derived CDR1 and CDR2 are MDHEN and SYDVKM. This CDR3 is 15 amino acids long. CDR3 protein: CASTFLGARKNIQYF. CDR3 in DNA: TGTGCCAGCACCTTCCTGGGGGCGCGCAAAAACATTCAGTACTTC.

This clonotype was found many times. The V and J genes are TRBV30 and TRBJ2-7; either TRBD1 or TRBD2 may fit D (6 bases each). This CDR3 region has 15 residues. The V end lost 0 bases, the J end lost 5 bases, and 17 bases lay between the germline ends. Germline lookup yields CDR1 GTSNPN and CDR2 SVGIG (reference sequence). This CDR3 reads CAWSVGGGLVNEQYF. CDR3 coding DNA: TGTGCCTGGAGTGTAGGGGGAGGTTTGGTAAACGAGCAGTACTTC.